Shown below are 8 T cell receptor beta chains from a single sample sequenced in a study of beta chain features in type 1 diabetes. Since all of the isolated RNA was reverse transcribed, expressed TCRB transcripts were what got sequenced. Using immunoSEQ multiplex PCR, the repertoire was profiled, and TCRdb retains in-frame clones only, with some absent. The profile shows 110,000 to 150,000 clones, 9.7% of them singletons. The sequenced sample was central memory CD4+ T cells from blood. All receptors derive from a woman in her 40s in good health.

This clone was seen a few times. This chain uses TRBV2 with TRBJ2-5, with TRBD2 identical over 7 bases. The CDR3 sequence is 13 residues long. Germline values: CDR1 SNHLY, CDR2 FYNNEI. Trimming at V came to 5 bases and at J to 1 base, leaving 1 base not matched to a gene. In nucleotides, the CDR3 is TGTGCCAGCAGTCGCGGGGGCCAAGAGACCCAGTACTTC. Its translation is CASSRGGQETQYF.

This clone was picked up a small number of times. The rearrangement links TRBV5-4 to TRBJ1-1; 12 nucleotides match TRBD1. CDR1 is SGHNT and CDR2 is YYREEE in the germline V gene (reference sequence). The CDR3 contains 16 residues. With V trimmed by 0 bases and J by 6 bases, 6 bases remained unmatched. The CDR3 nucleotides read TGTGCCAGCAGCTTGGAATCGGGACAGGGGGCTGCTGAAGCTTTCTTT. This gives the protein CASSLESGQGAAEAFF.

This clone was detected only a few times. This chain connects TRBV2 to TRBJ1-2; 9 bases are a match to TRBD1. V dropped 6 bases and J dropped 0; count of bases not matched to a gene: 2. In germline, CDR1 is SNHLY, CDR2 FYNNEI. The CDR3 consists of 14 residues. The CDR3 here is CASRRQGANYGYTF. The CDR3 DNA reads as TGTGCCAGCAGGCGACAGGGGGCTAACTATGGCTACACCTTC.

This clone came up a few times. This chain joins TRBV7-2 and TRBJ2-5, with a tentative D call TRBD1 (5 bases). The CDR3 sequence is 13 residues long. The V and J ends lost 8 bases and 5 bases respectively, with 15 bases between them. Germline V gene sequence: CDR1 SGHTA, CDR2 FQGNSA. The CDR3 spells CASHLGAGETQYF. The CDR3 DNA reads TGTGCCAGCCACCTAGGGGCCGGGGAGACCCAGTACTTC.

Only a few counts were recorded for this clone. The rearrangement uses TRBV9 and TRBJ1-1; D is unclear. V lost 0 bases and J 3 bases, leaving 12 bases between the germline ends. CDR3 length equals 15 residues. Germline lookup yields CDR1 SGDLS and CDR2 YYNGEE. CDR3 region: CASSVVPAADTEAFF. CDR3 nucleotide sequence: TGTGCCAGCAGCGTAGTCCCGGCGGCGGACACTGAAGCTTTCTTT.

A few counts support this clone. The V call is TRBV5-1, the J call TRBJ2-1; a weak D match, TRBD1 (6 bases). CDR1 and CDR2 (germline): SGHRS, YFSETQ. The length of the CDR3 is 14 residues. Trimming cost V 0 bases and J 5 bases, with 9 bases left between them. The CDR3 here is CASSLGGPHNEQFF. The CDR3 bases are TGCGCCAGCAGCTTGGGGGGGCCCCACAATGAGCAGTTCTTC.

In this sample, this clone turned up a few times. This chain uses TRBV5-6 with TRBJ2-7, with 7 bases fitting TRBD1. The V and J ends lost 0 bases and 0 bases, in that order; junction bases with no gene match: 3. This CDR3 region has 15 residues. Per germline, CDR1 SGHDT and CDR2 YYEEEE. The CDR3 protein is CASSLVPGGSYEQYF. The CDR3 DNA sequence: TGTGCCAGCAGCTTGGTTCCAGGGGGCTCCTACGAGCAGTACTTC. Full variable domain (rest looked up from reference TRBV5-6 and TRBJ2-7): DAGVTQSPTHLIKTRGQQVTLRCSPKSGHDTVSWYQQALGQGPQFIFQYYEEEERQRGNFPDRFSGHQFPNYSSELNVNALLLGDSALYLCASSLVPGGSYEQYFGPGTRLTVT.

This clone has more than one count but fewer than ten. The chain joins TRBV27 to TRBJ1-5; weak D call: TRBD1 (6 bases). Deletions cut 2 bases from V and 7 bases from J, with 15 bases between. The CDR3 is 15 residues long. The germline V gene has CDR1 MNHEY and CDR2 SMNVEV (reference sequence). DNA for the CDR3: TGTGCCAGCAGTTTAACGCAGGGGTTGCAGCAGCCCCAGCATTTT. This sequence encodes CASSLTQGLQQPQHF.